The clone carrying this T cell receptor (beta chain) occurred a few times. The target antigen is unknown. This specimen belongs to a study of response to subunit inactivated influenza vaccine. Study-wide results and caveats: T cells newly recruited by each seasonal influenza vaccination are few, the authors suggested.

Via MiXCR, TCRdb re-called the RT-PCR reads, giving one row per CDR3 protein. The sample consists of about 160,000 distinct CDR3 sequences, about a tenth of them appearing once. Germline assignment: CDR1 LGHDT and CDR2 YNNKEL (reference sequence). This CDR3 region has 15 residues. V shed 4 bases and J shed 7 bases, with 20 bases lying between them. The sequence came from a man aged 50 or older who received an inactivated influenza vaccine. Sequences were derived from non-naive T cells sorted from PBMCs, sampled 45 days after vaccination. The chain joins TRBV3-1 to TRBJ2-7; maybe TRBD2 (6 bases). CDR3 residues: CASSPESSGRGEQYF. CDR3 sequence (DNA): TGTGCCAGCAGCCCGGAGTCCAGCGGCCGGGGGGAGCAGTACTTC.